This T cell receptor (beta chain) was identified in a study of tumor and adjacent non-tumor tissue in lung cancer. The germline V gene encodes CDR1 SGHAT and CDR2 FQNNGV. The CDR3 contains 16 residues. TCRbeta libraries were built with three rounds of nested PCR, modified from ARM-PCR. TCRdb re-called the multiplex PCR reads through MiXCR, storing one row per CDR3 protein. Among approximately 66,000 distinct CDR3 sequences listed, 61% were seen once. On this clonotype itself: One end of the junction varies from germline; a read error may be responsible.

This sample's RNA came from whole unsorted tissue. More than 3 cm separated this lung sample from the edge of the tumor. The gene calls are TRBV11-2 and TRBJ2-7, with D possibly being TRBD1 (6 bases). This TCR was sampled from a man aged 65 to 79 with non-small cell lung cancer. Input material: distant non-tumor lung tissue. The CDR3 spells CASSLGAGAKTYEQYF. As DNA, the CDR3 is TGTGCCAGCAGCTTAGGGGCAGGGGCCAAAACCTACGAACAGTACTTC.